The 22 T cell receptor beta chains below come from one sample, sequenced in a study of blood T cell repertoires in COVID-19. The method was immunoSEQ multiplex PCR; TCRdb's version includes in-frame clones alone and lacks a portion of them. The sample consists of roughly 350,000 clones, about 90% of them appearing once. Sequenced input: peripheral blood. These receptors all come from a woman between 50 and 59 years old with COVID-19, enrolled during active disease.

The CDR3: CSATSIREQYF. CDR3 DNA sequence: TGCAGTGCTACCTCTATCCGCGAGCAGTACTTC. The chain carries TRBV20-1 and TRBJ2-7, with D unresolved. The V and J ends lost 4 bases and 6 bases respectively, with 10 bases between them. Germline V lookup: CDR1 DFQATT, CDR2 SNEGSKA (reference sequence). The CDR3 covers 11 residues.

CDR3 sequence reads: CASKGASTEAFF. In nucleotides, the CDR3 is TGTGCCAGTAAGGGGGCTAGCACTGAAGCTTTCTTT. The chain is built from TRBV12-3 or TRBV12-4 and TRBJ1-1; 7 bases match TRBD1. Trimming cost V 9 bases and J 4 bases; bases outside gene matches: 5. The CDR3 is 12 residues long.

The chain recombines TRBV5-1 with TRBJ2-1; tentative D call: TRBD1 (6 bases). The germline V and J ends were trimmed by 2 bases and 4 bases, with 7 bases remaining between them. Germline values: CDR1 SGHRS, CDR2 YFSETQ. CDR3 size: 13 residues. The chain's CDR3 is CASSLTGYNEQFF. In DNA form, the CDR3 reads TGCGCCAGCAGCTTAACAGGGTACAATGAGCAGTTCTTC.

J is TRBJ1-1 and V is TRBV15, with TRBD1 matching 8 bases. J was trimmed by 9 bases and V by 1 base; bases with no gene match: 10. Germline V gives CDR1 LNHNV, CDR2 YYDKDF (reference sequence). CDR3 length: 15 residues. CDR3 residues: CATSRATGGDRKAFF. CDR3 DNA: TGTGCCACCAGCAGAGCTACAGGGGGAGATCGGAAAGCTTTCTTT.

V and J are TRBV24-1 and TRBJ1-2; D is perhaps TRBD1 (5 bases). Trimming took off 9 bases at V and 2 bases at J, with 9 bases between the two ends. This CDR3 is 12 amino acids long. The germline V gene encodes CDR1 KGHDR and CDR2 SFDVKD. The CDR3 DNA follows: TGTGCCACCGGGGGGGGAAACTATGGCTACACCTTC. It encodes CATGGGNYGYTF.

The chain joins TRBV7-2 to TRBJ1-4, with D unresolved. V was trimmed by 5 bases and J by 7 bases, leaving 17 bases between them. This CDR3 has 15 residues. Germline values: CDR1 SGHTA, CDR2 FQGNSA. The CDR3 sequence: CASSLVRGMGEKLFF. CDR3 nucleotide sequence: TGTGCCAGCAGCCTAGTCCGGGGTATGGGTGAAAAACTGTTTTTT.

V usage is TRBV27 and J usage is TRBJ2-7; 9 positions agree with TRBD1. Germline lookup yields CDR1 MNHEY and CDR2 SMNVEV (reference sequence). This CDR3 has 15 residues. V dropped 7 bases and J dropped 6; count of bases not matched to a gene: 13. The CDR3 bases are TGTGCCAGCACGCCGAGCCACAGGGGGCGCATCGAGCAGTACTTC. It specifies CASTPSHRGRIEQYF.

V gene TRBV27 combines with J gene TRBJ2-3; 7 nucleotides agree with TRBD1. V gave up 1 base and J gave up 5 bases; unmatched junction bases: 3. Germline V gene lookup returns CDR1 MNHEY and CDR2 SMNVEV (reference sequence). The CDR3 has 14 amino acids. As DNA, the CDR3 is TGTGCCAGCAGTTTATGGGACAGAGGAGATACGCAGTATTTT. Translating gives CASSLWDRGDTQYF.

The rearrangement links TRBV7-2 to TRBJ2-7, with TRBD2 as a possible D gene (5 bases). This CDR3 has 17 amino acids. Germline V CDR1 and CDR2: SGHTA, FQGNSA. Trimming cost V 1 base and J 9 bases, with 25 bases left between them. The CDR3 here is CASSLVIHRRDYLGQYF. CDR3 bases: TGTGCCAGCAGCTTAGTAATTCATCGCCGAGACTACCTAGGGCAGTACTTC. Filled out from reference TRBV7-2 and TRBJ2-7, the complete variable domain reads GAGVSQSPSNKVTEKGKDVELRCDPISGHTALYWYRQSLGQGLEFLIYFQGNSAPDKSGLPSDRFSAERTGGSVSTLTIQRTQQEDSAVYLCASSLVIHRRDYLGQYFGPGTRLTVT.

This clone was counted between two and nine times. This sequence joins TRBV7-6 and TRBJ2-7; TRBD2 agrees at 9 bases. V lost 2 bases to trimming and J lost 0 bases; unmatched junction nucleotides: 11. The CDR3 spans 18 residues. Germline loops: CDR1 SGHVS, CDR2 FNYEAQ. CDR3 nucleotides: TGTGCCAGCAGCTTAAGGGCCGGATCGACTAGCGGCTCCTACGAGCAGTACTTC. Translation: CASSLRAGSTSGSYEQYF.

With regard to this clone: Other DNA sequences of this sample code for an identical CDR3. CDR3 sequence (DNA): TGTGCCAGCAGCTTTGCAGGGGGCGGAGAGACCCAGTACTTC. Amino acids: CASSFAGGGETQYF. The V gene is TRBV11-3, the J gene TRBJ2-5; 8 nucleotides match TRBD1. This CDR3 spans 14 amino acids. V trimming: 3 bases; J trimming: 4 bases; junction bases outside the gene matches: 4. CDR1 and CDR2 (germline): SGHNT, YENEEA.

This rearrangement joins TRBV19 to TRBJ2-1; TRBD1 might be the D (6 bases). Germline V gene data show CDR1 as LNHDA and CDR2 as SQIVND (reference sequence). V lost 7 bases and J 6 bases, leaving 19 bases between the germline ends. The length of the CDR3 is 15 residues. In DNA form, the CDR3 reads TGTGCCAGTACCCTAACGGGACAAGGAATCAATGAGCAGTTCTTC. This codes for CASTLTGQGINEQFF.

V and J are TRBV5-1 and TRBJ2-1, with 10 bases matching TRBD2. The V segment lost 6 bases and the J segment 9 bases; nucleotides outside the gene matches: 9. Looked up from germline, CDR1 is SGHRS and CDR2 is YFSETQ. This CDR3 comprises 14 residues. The CDR3 loop reads CASTLAGLGSEQFF. The DNA for the CDR3 is TGCGCCAGCACACTAGCGGGACTTGGGTCTGAGCAGTTCTTC.

CDR3 sequence reads: CASSLDAGAFQPQHF. The DNA of the CDR3 is TGTGCCAGCAGCTTGGATGCAGGGGCTTTCCAGCCCCAGCATTTT. The chain joins TRBV7-8 to TRBJ1-5; D perhaps matches TRBD1 (6 bases). CDR1 is SGHVS and CDR2 is FQNEAQ in the germline V gene. V lost 3 bases and J 7 bases, leaving 16 bases between the germline ends. This CDR3 is 15 amino acids long.

The rearrangement links TRBV4-2 to TRBJ2-7; 8 nucleotides line up with TRBD2. This CDR3 region has 15 residues. Unmatched junction bases numbered 5, after V lost 1 base and J lost 3 bases. Germline V CDR1 and CDR2: LGHNA, YNFKEQ. For the CDR3, the DNA is TGTGCCAGCAGCCAAGCTATAGCGGGAAACTACGAGCAGTACTTC. Its translation: CASSQAIAGNYEQYF.

CDR3 in amino acids: CASTPYGGVNTEAFF. CDR3 bases: TGTGCCAGCACGCCTTACGGAGGGGTGAACACTGAAGCTTTCTTT. This chain joins TRBV5-6 and TRBJ1-1; D possibly corresponds to TRBD1 (5 bases). V lost 6 bases to trimming and J lost 0 bases, with 15 bases between them. The CDR3 length is 15 residues. Germline CDR1 and CDR2: SGHDT and YYEEEE.

V and J are TRBV5-1 and TRBJ1-1; tentatively, D is TRBD1 (6 bases). Germline-derived CDR1 and CDR2 are SGHRS and YFSETQ. V shed 3 bases and J shed 3 bases, with 12 bases lying between them. The CDR3 has 14 residues. The CDR3: CASSSRTADTEAFF. The CDR3 DNA follows: TGCGCCAGCAGCTCCAGGACAGCAGACACTGAAGCTTTCTTT.

This chain links TRBV28 with TRBJ1-2; D unclear. The V gene's germline CDR1 is MDHEN and CDR2 SYDVKM. The length of the CDR3 is 13 residues. The V end was cut by 10 bases, the J end by 5 bases, with 17 bases between. CDR3 sequence: CATLLWQRYGYTF. The CDR3 DNA sequence: TGTGCCACCCTTCTTTGGCAAAGATATGGCTACACCTTC.

The gene calls are TRBV7-9 and TRBJ2-7; the match to TRBD1 covers 7 bases. This CDR3 region has 14 residues. Germline CDR1 and CDR2: SEHNR and FQNEAQ (reference sequence). V lost 3 bases to trimming and J lost 4 bases; unmatched junction nucleotides: 6. The CDR3 DNA reads TGTGCCAGCAGCTTCCGGGACAGATATTACGAGCAGTACTTC. Protein sequence: CASSFRDRYYEQYF.

The CDR3: CASSLGKRGGTDTQYF. The CDR3 bases are TGCGCCAGCAGCTTGGGTAAGCGGGGCGGCACAGATACGCAGTATTTT. The V gene is TRBV5-1, the J gene TRBJ2-3, with TRBD2 identical over 7 bases. Germline loops: CDR1 SGHRS, CDR2 YFSETQ. CDR3 length equals 16 residues. V lost 0 bases and J lost 1; bases outside the gene matches: 5.

The V call is TRBV7-2, the J call TRBJ2-4; D may be TRBD1 (5 bases). Trimming left V 3 bases short and J 6 bases short, with 6 bases between. Germline CDR1 SGHTA, CDR2 FQGNSA. This CDR3 is 12 amino acids long. In DNA form, the CDR3 reads TGTGCCAGCAGCTTTGACAGAAACATTCAGTACTTC. This sequence encodes CASSFDRNIQYF.

This clone appeared once. The chain couples TRBV5-1 to TRBJ1-6, with D possibly TRBD1 on 5 matching bases. CDR1 and CDR2 from the germline V gene are SGHRS and YFSETQ. The germline V and J ends were trimmed by 0 bases and 9 bases, with 10 bases remaining between them. The CDR3 contains 14 residues. CDR3 nucleotides: TGCGCCAGCAGCTTGGTTGATGGGGCTTCACCCCTCCACTTT. This encodes CASSLVDGASPLHF. The variable domain in full, completed from reference TRBV5-1 and TRBJ1-6, reads KAGVTQTPRYLIKTRGQQVTLSCSPISGHRSVSWYQQTPGQGLQFLFEYFSETQRNKGNFPGRFSGRQFSNSRSEMNVSTLELGDSALYLCASSLVDGASPLHFGNGTRLTVT.